This T cell receptor beta chain derives from a study of cytomegalovirus exposure and HLA in healthy donors. General study points: Segments of the TCR beta V type were, in most cases, productive about 87% or about 30% of the time in an earlier analysis. While the bulk of TCR sequences proved rare, some public TCRs turned up in many donors. Because they were indistinguishable, some V segments, including TRBV6-2 and TRBV6-3, were excluded.

Primers for the PCR totalled 60 Vbeta and 13 Jbeta. Libraries were prepared by immunoSEQ multiplex PCR; TCRdb keeps only in-frame clonotypes and omits some of them. This repertoire shows about 160,000 clones, 75% to 85% found once; its top ten account for approximately 4.8%. To note about this clone: Its antigen is not identified.

At collection, donors were nominally healthy, but unrecorded immune exposures were probable. With 6 bases clipped from V and 1 base from J, the junction kept 9 bases outside the gene matches. The CDR3 is made up of 17 amino acids. Germline V gene sequence: CDR1 LNHDA, CDR2 SQIVND (reference sequence). The TCR comes from a man aged 25-45 years in good health and CMV-seronegative. The V and J genes are TRBV19 and TRBJ2-4; 10 nucleotides line up with TRBD1. Specimen: PBMCs. CDR3 sequence (DNA): TGTGCCAGTAGGAGGGGGGACAGGGGAAGTGCCAAAAACATTCAGTACTTC. It translates to CASRRGDRGSAKNIQYF. The whole variable domain, filled in from reference TRBV19 and TRBJ2-4, reads DGGITQSPKYLFRKEGQNVTLSCEQNLNHDAMYWYRQDPGQGLRLIYYSQIVNDFQKGDIAEGYSVSREKKESFPLTVTSAQKNPTAFYLCASRRGDRGSAKNIQYFGAGTRLSVL.